Below, one TCR beta chain is given with its context. Its cognate antigen is unknown. Losses at the gene ends were 1 base for V and 4 bases for J; bases not matched to a gene: 5. Germline V gives CDR1 SGHVS, CDR2 FQNEAQ. The CDR3 spans 15 residues. The data belong to a study of graft-versus-host responses after intestinal transplantation. Study outcomes and limitations: Recipient marrow contained GvH clones, some of which appeared first in ileum or blood.

Profiled with immunoSEQ multiplex PCR; TCRdb holds only in-frame clones, not every one. The table lists tens of thousands of clones, around 93% of them singletons. The V call is TRBV7-8, the J call TRBJ2-3, with 7 bases identical to TRBD1. The receptor comes from a human patient who received an intestinal transplant, so some T cells may come from the graft donor. The source material was PBMCs, sampled around 800 days after a first intestinal transplant, on the day of a second. The CDR3 loop is CASSLDTGVADTQYF. The DNA for the CDR3 is TGTGCCAGCAGCTTAGACACAGGGGTGGCAGATACGCAGTATTTT.